This T cell receptor (beta chain) was identified during a study of cytomegalovirus exposure and HLA in healthy donors. Study information: Per a later analysis, the approximately 600 first-cohort and more than 100 validation repertoires shared one platform. Findings and limits, study-wide: In vitro assays verified that three CMV-associated chains recognized CMV antigens specifically.

Repertoires were generated with immunoSEQ multiplex PCR, while TCRdb's copy carries only in-frame clones and drops some. The sample shows 120,000 to 150,000 clones, 87% of them seen only once. Only one count was recorded for this clone. Its antigen remains unidentified. The validation cohort, a group of over a hundred subjects, included the donors and was separate from the roughly 600-subject first cohort. This CDR3 has 14 amino acids. V trimming: 6 bases; J trimming: 6 bases; junction bases outside the gene matches: 8. Germline CDR1 and CDR2: SNHLY and FYNNEI. The sequence came from a man aged 18 to 30 in good health and CMV-seropositive. This chain uses TRBV2 with TRBJ2-4; 7 bases line up with TRBD2. The source material was PBMCs. CDR3 in amino acids: CASSGGGNLNIQYF. The CDR3 coding sequence is TGTGCCAGCAGCGGGGGAGGGAACTTAAACATTCAGTACTTC.